This T cell receptor (beta chain) was found in a study of early T cells in non-severe SARS-CoV-2 infection (dated by TCRdb to about 2021). For the study in its entirety: TCR sequencing used bulk RNA from unsorted whole blood, so alpha and beta chains could not be paired.

As concerns this clonotype: Its antigen is currently not known. One end of the junction varies from germline; a read error may be responsible.

From a lookup of the germline V gene (reference sequence), CDR1 and CDR2 are SEHNR and FQNEAQ. The CDR3 starts with the cysteine, ends with the phenylalanine, and has 17 residues. Only the CDR3 DNA is retained, 51 bases long and in frame from the first base. A case-control design nested within a healthcare worker cohort in London, UK, was used, with weekly nasopharyngeal swab PCR tests and blood sampling performed. Healthcare workers were enrolled in the week of the UK lockdown, from 23 to 31 March 2020, and were followed every week for up to roughly 16 weeks. The paper as a whole reports these results and caveats: VDJdb matching was skewed toward anti-spike CD8 responses and likely underestimated virus-specific expansions, missing private and CD4 specificities.

The library came from 5' RACE. TCRdb lists the instrument as NextSeq 500. The TCR library protocol attached unique molecular identifiers to individual cDNA molecules to correct for sequencing error and PCR bias. Both TCR alpha and beta chains were sequenced, and tight co-correlation was observed between alpha and beta sequence abundances in each sample. Regarding the original processing steps: Decombinator V4 was used to annotate TCR sequences for V gene, J gene and CDR3. Expanded TCRs were defined as changing significantly between any two time points under a Poisson model with p below 0.0001. TCR abundances were normalised to the total number of TCRs sequenced in each sample and reported as counts per million. TRAV1-2 paired with TRAJ12, TRAJ20 or TRAJ33 defined MAIT TCRs, while TRAV10 paired with TRAJ18 defined iNKT TCRs. VDJdb, accessed 1 November 2021, was searched for CMV, EBV and SARS-CoV-2 annotated TCRs, with TCRs annotated for multiple antigens excluded. The public reads were run again by TCRdb, first through fastp at Q25 and then through MiXCR, and only productive beta chains were kept. Each entry merges the rows of one CDR3 protein and shows their most common DNA and genes. These V and J calls originate from TCRdb's pipeline instead of the authors' own analysis. Counted in this sample were tens of thousands of distinct CDR3 sequences; roughly a tenth of them appeared once. 5.5% to 7% of the sample goes to the ten largest clones.

In this chain, TRBV7-9 is recombined with TRBJ2-3; the D segment could be TRBD2, given 5 matching bases. Specimen: whole blood. This receptor was taken from an adult who was a healthcare worker with PCR-confirmed SARS-CoV-2 infection or an uninfected control (not recorded which). The DNA sequence is given as TGTGCCAGCAGCTTGGGAGTCGCGGTTGCTAGCACAGATACGCGGTATTTT. This translates into CASSLGVAVASTDTRYF.